Following are 29 T cell receptor beta chains from one sample sequenced in a study of T cell changes during pregnancy in multiple sclerosis. The table came from immunoSEQ multiplex PCR; TCRdb's copy has only in-frame clones and leaves some out. Counted here are about 72,000 clones, about 90% occurring once; the ten biggest clones make up 1.5% to 2%. This specimen was peripheral blood, taken in the first trimester of pregnancy. The receptors derive from a female donor in good health, enrolled as a control in a pregnancy study.

The gene calls are TRBV4-2 and TRBJ2-1; 7 bases line up with TRBD2. The CDR3 consists of 18 residues. Looked up from germline, CDR1 is LGHNA and CDR2 is YNFKEQ. Germline trimming cut 0 bases from V and 6 bases from J; bases unmatched to any gene: 14. Here the CDR3 DNA reads TGTGCCAGCAGCCAAGAATTTCCCGGGAGCGGGAATTCCAATGAGCAGTTCTTC. Residues: CASSQEFPGSGNSNEQFF.

The J gene is TRBJ1-6, the V gene TRBV5-1; D is unclear. CDR1 and CDR2 from the germline V gene are SGHRS and YFSETQ. The CDR3 loop spans 15 amino acids. V was cut by 1 base and J by 5 bases, with 10 bases left in between. The DNA of the CDR3 is TGCGCCAGCAGCTTGTCTGGTCCGGATAATTCACCCCTCCACTTT. Its protein is CASSLSGPDNSPLHF.

The CDR3 DNA sequence: TGTGCCAGCAGGGAGGCGGGAGTCTCCTACAATGAGCAGTTCTTC. It is translated as CASREAGVSYNEQFF. This sequence joins TRBV28 and TRBJ2-1; 7 bases align to TRBD2. This CDR3 is 15 amino acids long. From germline, CDR1 is MDHEN and CDR2 SYDVKM. Trimming removed 6 bases from V and 0 bases from J; junction bases left unmatched: 5.

This clone was recorded only once. V and J are TRBV29-1 and TRBJ2-1, with TRBD2 matching 7 bases. Germline trimming cut 5 bases from V and 0 bases from J; bases unmatched to any gene: 7. This CDR3 region has 15 residues. CDR1 and CDR2 from the germline V gene are SQVTM and ANQGSEA. CDR3 nucleotide sequence: TGCAGCGTTCCCGGGAGGTCGAGCTCCTACAATGAGCAGTTCTTC. Protein: CSVPGRSSSYNEQFF.

This rearrangement joins TRBV6-1 to TRBJ2-3, with TRBD2 identical over 11 bases. Germline values: CDR1 MNHNS, CDR2 SASEGT. The CDR3 covers 15 residues. Unmatched junction bases numbered 7, after V lost 7 bases and J lost 4 bases. CDR3 loop: CASKRLAGSADTQYF. CDR3 in DNA: TGTGCCAGCAAAAGACTAGCGGGATCCGCAGATACGCAGTATTTT.

This clone was recorded once. The chain carries TRBV28 and TRBJ2-5, with D perhaps TRBD1 (6 bases). There are 15 residues in the CDR3. From germline, CDR1 is MDHEN and CDR2 SYDVKM. Trimming took off 3 bases at V and 4 bases at J, with 15 bases between the two ends. CDR3 sequence (DNA): TGTGCCAGCAGTTTTTCAAGGGGGTATGGAGAGACCCAGTACTTC. Translating gives CASSFSRGYGETQYF.

V gene TRBV6-5 combines with J gene TRBJ1-1; D is possibly TRBD1 (6 bases). V was clipped by 0 bases and J by 3 bases, with 11 bases between them. CDR3 length: 15 residues. CDR1 and CDR2 from the germline V gene are MNHEY and SVGAGI. CDR3 amino acids: CASSYSDRIDTEAFF. The CDR3 region has the DNA TGTGCCAGCAGTTACTCAGACAGGATTGACACTGAAGCTTTCTTT.

Note on this clone: This sample also contains other DNA sequences that code for the same CDR3. The CDR3 nucleotides read TGTGCCAGCAGTTTGCAGGGCTATGGCTACACCTTC. Residues: CASSLQGYGYTF. The chain recombines TRBV28 with TRBJ1-2; tentative D call: TRBD1 (5 bases). Germline CDR1 MDHEN, CDR2 SYDVKM. CDR3 size: 12 residues. V was shortened by 3 bases and J by 4 bases, with 6 bases between the two germline ends.

The gene calls are TRBV5-1 and TRBJ1-1; 7 nucleotides line up with TRBD1. The V gene end was trimmed by 5 bases and the J gene end by 7 bases; junction bases not matched to a gene: 14. CDR3 size: 15 residues. The germline V gene encodes CDR1 SGHRS and CDR2 YFSETQ. CDR3: CASRVSPDRAGEAFF. DNA of the CDR3: TGCGCCAGCAGGGTAAGCCCCGACAGGGCGGGTGAAGCTTTCTTT.

The chain couples TRBV5-1 to TRBJ2-1; 8 bases map to TRBD1. This CDR3 has 17 amino acids. CDR1 and CDR2 (germline): SGHRS, YFSETQ. V lost 4 bases to trimming and J lost 4 bases; unmatched junction nucleotides: 13. DNA of the CDR3: TGCGCCAGCAGCCTCTTCGCAGACAGGGGCATGTACAATGAGCAGTTCTTC. Protein product: CASSLFADRGMYNEQFF.

This chain uses TRBV2 with TRBJ2-2; D is perhaps TRBD2 (7 bases). The CDR3 contains 16 residues. Germline V gene sequence: CDR1 SNHLY, CDR2 FYNNEI. V lost 6 bases and J lost 7, with 21 bases in between. The CDR3, as DNA: TGTGCCAGCAGGACTAGGACTAGGGGGGGGATCGGGGAGCTGTTTTTT. Encoded protein: CASRTRTRGGIGELFF.

The gene calls are TRBV6-6 and TRBJ2-7; TRBD1 matches 9 bases. Trimming at V came to 3 bases and at J to 7 bases, leaving 13 bases not matched to a gene. The germline V gene encodes CDR1 MNHNY and CDR2 SVGAGI (reference sequence). The CDR3 runs 16 residues. CDR3 sequence (DNA): TGTGCCAGCAGTTATTCGAAAGGGACAGGGTCTAGTGAGCAGTACTTC. This encodes CASSYSKGTGSSEQYF.

The chain recombines TRBV7-8 with TRBJ2-2, with a possible D match to TRBD1 (5 bases). The ends were cut back, 1 base at V and 4 bases at J, with 19 bases in the middle. The CDR3 consists of 18 residues. Germline V gene lookup returns CDR1 SGHVS and CDR2 FQNEAQ. The CDR3 DNA follows: TGTGCCAGCAGCTTAGGGGATCGCACAGGACGGGTCACCGGGGAGCTGTTTTTT. Translated, it gives CASSLGDRTGRVTGELFF.

V usage is TRBV30 and J usage is TRBJ1-1, with D maybe TRBD1 (5 bases). V was pared by 4 bases and J by 4 bases, with 10 bases between. CDR3 size: 12 residues. Germline CDR1 reads GTSNPN; CDR2 reads SVGIG (reference sequence). The CDR3 loop reads CAWTGSATEAFF. The CDR3 DNA reads as TGTGCCTGGACAGGGTCGGCCACTGAAGCTTTCTTT.

V gene TRBV19 combines with J gene TRBJ2-7; weak D call: TRBD1 (6 bases). Trimming removed 5 bases from V and 2 bases from J, with 16 bases in between. Germline loops: CDR1 LNHDA, CDR2 SQIVND (reference sequence). CDR3 length: 15 residues. The CDR3 DNA reads as TGTGCCAGTAGTTATGCCTGGGGGACACCCTACGAGCAGTACTTC. Translated: CASSYAWGTPYEQYF.

This chain links TRBV6-5 with TRBJ1-3; D remains ambiguous. Germline CDR1 MNHEY, CDR2 SVGAGI. V shed 6 bases and J shed 2 bases, with 14 bases lying between them. The CDR3 consists of 15 residues. CDR3: CASRSHEGPGNTIYF. DNA for the CDR3: TGTGCCAGCAGGTCGCATGAGGGCCCTGGAAACACCATATATTTT.

There are many counts of this clone. The J gene is TRBJ2-5, the V gene TRBV19, with 10 bases that match TRBD2. V dropped 5 bases and J dropped 2; count of bases not matched to a gene: 11. The CDR3 is 17 residues long. Germline V gene sequence: CDR1 LNHDA, CDR2 SQIVND (reference sequence). CDR3 loop: CASSPIKAGGRQETQYF. The CDR3 coding sequence is TGTGCCAGTAGTCCGATCAAAGCGGGAGGGCGGCAAGAGACCCAGTACTTC. Using reference TRBV19 and TRBJ2-5 for the parts outside the CDR3, the full variable domain is DGGITQSPKYLFRKEGQNVTLSCEQNLNHDAMYWYRQDPGQGLRLIYYSQIVNDFQKGDIAEGYSVSREKKESFPLTVTSAQKNPTAFYLCASSPIKAGGRQETQYFGPGTRLLVL.

The chain links TRBV28 to TRBJ2-1; 12 nucleotides align to TRBD1. Per the germline V gene, CDR1 is MDHEN and CDR2 is SYDVKM. The CDR3 has 16 residues. Trimming at V came to 1 base and at J to 6 bases, leaving 4 bases not matched to a gene. CDR3 amino acids: CASSLSGQGAGNEQFF. In DNA form, the CDR3 reads TGTGCCAGCAGTTTATCGGGACAGGGGGCGGGCAATGAGCAGTTCTTC.

The rearrangement links TRBV6-1 to TRBJ2-7; TRBD1 aligns across 11 bases. The V gene end was trimmed by 8 bases and the J gene end by 2 bases; junction bases not matched to a gene: 2. The CDR3 has 13 residues. Germline V gene lookup returns CDR1 MNHNS and CDR2 SASEGT. This chain's CDR3 is CASPGQGAYEQYF. The CDR3 bases are TGTGCCAGCCCGGGACAGGGGGCCTACGAGCAGTACTTC.

V usage is TRBV28 and J usage is TRBJ2-7; 7 bases are a match to TRBD2. With 5 bases clipped from V and 5 bases from J, the junction kept 6 bases outside the gene matches. CDR1 and CDR2 (germline): MDHEN, SYDVKM. The CDR3 sequence is 13 residues long. Here the CDR3 reads CASSPLLAHEQYF. For the CDR3, the DNA is TGTGCCAGCAGTCCCTTACTAGCGCACGAGCAGTACTTC.

V is TRBV23-1 and J is TRBJ1-1, with 8 bases lining up with TRBD1. TRBV23-1 qualifies as an ORF whose function is uncertain. J lost 3 bases, V lost 7 bases, and 13 bases had no gene match. This CDR3 has 16 residues. In DNA form, the CDR3 reads TGCGCCAGCACATCCAGGGGGCGGAGGACGGACACTGAAGCTTTCTTT. Residues: CASTSRGRRTDTEAFF.

CDR3 DNA sequence: TGCGCCAGCAAAGGGACATTTCAAGAGACCCAGTACTTC. It encodes CASKGTFQETQYF. The chain employs TRBV5-1 and TRBJ2-5, with D tentatively TRBD1 (6 bases). CDR1 is SGHRS, CDR2 YFSETQ, per germline. V lost 6 bases and J 2 bases, leaving 11 bases between the germline ends. The CDR3 sequence is 13 residues long.

The V gene is TRBV7-2, the J gene TRBJ2-2; D is unclear. The CDR3 spans 15 residues. From germline, CDR1 is SGHTA and CDR2 FQGNSA. V was shortened by 1 base and J by 4 bases, with 10 bases between the two germline ends. The CDR3 region is CASSLVSRVTGELFF. CDR3 nucleotides: TGTGCCAGCAGCTTAGTATCCCGGGTCACCGGGGAGCTGTTTTTT.

The V gene is TRBV28, the J gene TRBJ2-7; TRBD1 agrees at 10 bases. The germline gives CDR1 MDHEN, CDR2 SYDVKM. This CDR3 is built from 17 residues. V lost 7 bases, J lost 0 bases, and 12 bases stayed unmatched. In DNA, the CDR3 is TGTGCCAGCACCCAAAGTAGGGGACAGGGGATCTCCTACGAGCAGTACTTC. Encoded protein: CASTQSRGQGISYEQYF. The variable domain in full, completed from reference TRBV28 and TRBJ2-7, reads DVKVTQSSRYLVKRTGEKVFLECVQDMDHENMFWYRQDPGLGLRLIYFSYDVKMKEKGDIPEGYSVSREKKERFSLILESASTNQTSMYLCASTQSRGQGISYEQYFGPGTRLTVT.

In its sample, this clone was seen once. The rearrangement uses TRBV28 and TRBJ2-7, with D possibly matching TRBD1 (5 bases). Between the trimmed V and J ends, which lost 8 bases and 2 bases, there was a span of 10 bases. The germline V gene has CDR1 MDHEN and CDR2 SYDVKM. The CDR3 has 12 amino acids. CDR3 nucleotide sequence: TGTGCCAGCTCAGGGCCCCCCTACGAGCAGTACTTC. It translates to CASSGPPYEQYF. The full variable domain, its missing parts supplied by reference TRBV28 and TRBJ2-7, is DVKVTQSSRYLVKRTGEKVFLECVQDMDHENMFWYRQDPGLGLRLIYFSYDVKMKEKGDIPEGYSVSREKKERFSLILESASTNQTSMYLCASSGPPYEQYFGPGTRLTVT.

This chain connects TRBV7-9 to TRBJ2-5, with D tentatively TRBD1 (6 bases). The germline gives CDR1 SEHNR, CDR2 FQNEAQ (reference sequence). Trimming left V 5 bases short and J 2 bases short, with 9 bases between. The CDR3 is 13 residues long. The CDR3 region is CASSKGQQETQYF. CDR3 nucleotides: TGTGCCAGCAGCAAAGGACAGCAAGAGACCCAGTACTTC.

The J gene is TRBJ2-2, the V gene TRBV28, with unresolved D. The germline CDR1 and CDR2 sequences are MDHEN and SYDVKM. The CDR3 spans 14 residues. V lost 2 bases and J 6 bases, leaving 10 bases between the germline ends. The CDR3, as DNA: TGTGCCAGCAGTTTAAGCCTTCAACCCGGGGAGCTGTTTTTT. Translated, it gives CASSLSLQPGELFF.

This rearrangement joins TRBV5-1 to TRBJ2-7; 8 bases map to TRBD2. Germline CDR1 SGHRS, CDR2 YFSETQ. J was trimmed by 5 bases and V by 5 bases; bases with no gene match: 12. CDR3 size: 15 residues. The CDR3 here is CASSYGAGAIDEQYF. Here the CDR3 DNA reads TGCGCCAGCAGTTACGGAGCGGGAGCTATCGACGAGCAGTACTTC.

This clone has only one observation. The V gene is TRBV27, the J gene TRBJ1-1; D is perhaps TRBD1 (5 bases). V lost 5 bases and J lost 2, with 9 bases in between. The CDR3 consists of 13 residues. CDR1 is MNHEY, CDR2 SMNVEV, per germline (reference sequence). In DNA, the CDR3 is TGTGCCAGCAGTCAAGGGGTAAACACTGAAGCTTTCTTT. It translates to CASSQGVNTEAFF.